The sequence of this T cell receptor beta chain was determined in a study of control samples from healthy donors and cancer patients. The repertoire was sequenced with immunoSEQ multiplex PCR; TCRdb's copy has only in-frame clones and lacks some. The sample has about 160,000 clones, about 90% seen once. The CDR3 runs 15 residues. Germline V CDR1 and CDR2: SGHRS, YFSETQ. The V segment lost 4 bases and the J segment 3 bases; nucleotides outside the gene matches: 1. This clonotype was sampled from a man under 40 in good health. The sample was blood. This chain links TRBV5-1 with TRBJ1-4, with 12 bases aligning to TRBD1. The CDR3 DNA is TGCGCCAGCAGCCGGGACAGGGGGCCTAATGAAAAACTGTTTTTT. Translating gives CASSRDRGPNEKLFF.